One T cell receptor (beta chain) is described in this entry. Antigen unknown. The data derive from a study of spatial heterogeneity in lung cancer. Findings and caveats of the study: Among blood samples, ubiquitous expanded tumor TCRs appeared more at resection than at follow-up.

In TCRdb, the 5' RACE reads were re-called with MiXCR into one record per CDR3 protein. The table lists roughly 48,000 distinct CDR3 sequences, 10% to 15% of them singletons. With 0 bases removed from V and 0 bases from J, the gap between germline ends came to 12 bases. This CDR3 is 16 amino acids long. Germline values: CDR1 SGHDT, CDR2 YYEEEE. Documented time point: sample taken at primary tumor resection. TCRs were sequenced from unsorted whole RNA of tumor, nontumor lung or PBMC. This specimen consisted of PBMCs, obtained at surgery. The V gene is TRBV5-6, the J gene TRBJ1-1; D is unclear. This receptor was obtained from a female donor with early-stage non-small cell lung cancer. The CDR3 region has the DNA TGTGCCAGCAGCTTGGCCAGTAGGCTAGTGAACACTGAAGCTTTCTTT. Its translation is CASSLASRLVNTEAFF.